This T cell receptor (beta chain) derives from a study of molecular identifiers for immune sequencing clone quantification. Sorted naive CD8 T cells, 20,000 to 1,000,000, were sequenced from 10%, 30% or 50% RNA. As previously described, bulk TCR libraries were made using listed TCR primers. Using its own MiXCR run on the PCR reads, TCRdb lists one record per CDR3 protein. Among roughly 55,000 distinct CDR3 sequences listed, roughly a third were seen once. There are 15 residues in the CDR3. V trimming: 6 bases; J trimming: 0 bases; junction bases outside the gene matches: 6. CDR1 MNHEY and CDR2 SMNVEV come from the germline V gene (reference sequence). Whole-study results and caveats: Among effectors, clones above 20 RNA copies held over 97% of molecules; among naive cells, under 1%.

Comment on this clonotype: The antigen is undetermined. The CDR3 does not end in the conserved phenylalanine or tryptophan, so this is likely a read error.

The origin of this receptor is a human donor in good health. Some libraries in this study had Jurkat cell RNA spiked in. Sequenced material: naive CD8+ T cells from blood, with Jurkat cell RNA spiked in. As to subset: FACS-sorted CD8+CD4-CCR7+CD45RA+ naive T cells. This chain uses TRBV27 with TRBJ2-3; 7 nucleotides match TRBD2. In DNA form, the CDR3 reads TGTGCCAGCAGGCGGGGGAGGCCTAGCACAGATACGCAGTATTTA. Its protein product is CASRRGRPSTDTQYL.